This T cell receptor (beta chain) appears in the sequencing data of a study of CD8 T cells in Susac syndrome. Whole-study findings and limits: When the CD4+ T cell repertoires of patients with Susac syndrome were examined, they did not show any clonal expansion. In its TCR sequencing and HLA analysis, the study acknowledged that the number of individuals was relatively small.

With random hexamers, roughly 0.5 to 1 ug RNA was reverse transcribed. From the immunoSEQ multiplex PCR reads, TCRdb called clonotypes with MiXCR, one entry per CDR3 protein. The table has 95,000 to 150,000 distinct CDR3 sequences, just over 95% seen once. Through negative isolation, CD4+ and CD8+ T cells were obtained, while TEMRA cells were enriched using FACS. A word on this clonotype: Its cognate antigen is unknown.

The sequencing sample was made of CD4+ T cells from PBMCs. This sequence was found in a human donor with Susac syndrome.

As DNA, the CDR3 is TGCAGCGTTTTCCCTCCAAGCGGCACTGAAGCTTTCTTT. This translates into CSVFPPSGTEAFF. The chain carries TRBV29-1 and TRBJ1-1; D is undetermined. The V gene lost 5 bases and the J gene lost 4 bases, with 14 bases spanning the gap. Per the germline V gene, CDR1 is SQVTM and CDR2 is ANQGSEA. The CDR3 sequence is 13 residues long.